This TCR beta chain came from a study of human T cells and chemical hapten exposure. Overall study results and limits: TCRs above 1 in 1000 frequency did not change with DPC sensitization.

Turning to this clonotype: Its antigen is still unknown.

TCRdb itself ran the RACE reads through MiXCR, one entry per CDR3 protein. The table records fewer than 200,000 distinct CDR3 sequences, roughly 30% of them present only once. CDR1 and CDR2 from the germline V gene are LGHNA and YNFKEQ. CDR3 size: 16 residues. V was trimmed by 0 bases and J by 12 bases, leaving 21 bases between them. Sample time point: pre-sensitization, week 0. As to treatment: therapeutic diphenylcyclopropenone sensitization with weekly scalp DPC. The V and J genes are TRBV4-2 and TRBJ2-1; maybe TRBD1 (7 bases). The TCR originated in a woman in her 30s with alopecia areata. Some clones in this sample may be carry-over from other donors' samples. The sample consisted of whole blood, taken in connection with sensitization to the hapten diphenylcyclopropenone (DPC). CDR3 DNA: TGTGCCAGCAGCCAAGATGTCGGCAGGGGGGCACATTGGCAGTTCTTC. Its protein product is CASSQDVGRGAHWQFF.